This T cell receptor beta chain was identified in a study of blood T cell repertoires in COVID-19. About the research overall: In each case, the material was cDNA or gDNA derived from T cells, B-cell-depleted T cells, or PBMCs.

This CDR3 is built from 16 residues. V dropped 1 base and J dropped 2; count of bases not matched to a gene: 1. Looked up from germline, CDR1 is LGHDT and CDR2 is YNNKEL (reference sequence). Sequencing used immunoSEQ multiplex PCR; TCRdb keeps in-frame clones, though not all of them. The data show around 190,000 clones, around 85% seen once. The chain recombines TRBV3-1 (or the pseudogene TRBV3-2) with TRBJ2-3, with TRBD2 matching 12 bases. The sample consisted of PBMCs or T cells enriched from blood (not recorded which). The sequence was obtained from a young woman who had recovered from COVID-19. CDR3 nucleotide sequence: TGTGCCAGCAGCCAAGGGACTAGCGGGACCACAGATACGCAGTATTTT. Its protein product is CASSQGTSGTTDTQYF.